This T cell receptor beta chain emerged from a study of blood T cells in healthy people across ages. V lost 4 bases, J lost 6 bases, and 11 bases lay in between. This CDR3 is built from 13 residues. Germline CDR1 is SGDLS and CDR2 is YYNGEE. There are many counts of this clonotype. Then a second PCR, running about 7 to 11 cycles, was carried out with a sample-barcoded 5' primer and a J-beta primer mix. TCRdb called the 5' RACE reads again in MiXCR, with one record for every CDR3 protein. The data contain around 650,000 distinct CDR3 sequences, about 32% of them singletons. The TCR comes from a woman over 75 in good health. The sample comprised blood. This sequence joins TRBV9 and TRBJ1-5; tentative D call: TRBD1 (5 bases). This chain's CDR3 is CASSPGGSQPQHF. For the CDR3, the DNA is TGTGCCAGCAGCCCTGGGGGGTCTCAGCCCCAGCATTTT.